Below, 26 T cell receptor beta chains from the same sample are listed, as sequenced in a study of blood T cell repertoires in COVID-19. Here immunoSEQ multiplex PCR was the method, and the copy in TCRdb shows in-frame clones only, minus some. The sample contains fewer than 200,000 clones, 90% of which appear only once. The sample consisted of peripheral blood. The receptor source for this set is a man over 45 with acute or convalescent COVID-19.

V gene TRBV15 combines with J gene TRBJ2-5; no firm D call. CDR1 and CDR2 from the germline V gene are LNHNV and YYDKDF (reference sequence). V was clipped by 7 bases and J by 1 base, with 13 bases between them. The length of the CDR3 is 14 residues. CDR3 protein: CATICSRAQETQYF. CDR3 bases: TGTGCCACCATTTGTTCTAGAGCCCAAGAGACCCAGTACTTC.

The V and J genes are TRBV7-9 and TRBJ1-5, with D uncertain. Germline V gives CDR1 SEHNR, CDR2 FQNEAQ (reference sequence). Trimming pared 1 base from V and 3 bases from J, leaving 7 bases between. The CDR3 runs to 14 residues. The CDR3 nucleotides read TGTGCCAGCAGCTTAGGAGCCTCCAATCAGCCCCAGCATTTT. This encodes CASSLGASNQPQHF.

The chain recombines TRBV30 with TRBJ1-1; 7 positions match TRBD1. Per the germline V gene, CDR1 is GTSNPN and CDR2 is SVGIG (reference sequence). V shed 4 bases, J shed 6 bases, and the junction held 8 bases outside the gene matches. CDR3 size: 13 residues. The CDR3 here is CAWNRQGVSEAFF. DNA for the CDR3: TGTGCCTGGAACCGACAGGGAGTGTCTGAAGCTTTCTTT.

The chain uses TRBV7-3 and TRBJ2-1; TRBD1 aligns across 8 bases. CDR1 SGHTA and CDR2 FQGTGA come from the germline V gene. The CDR3 length is 16 residues. With 3 bases clipped from V and 7 bases from J, the junction kept 11 bases outside the gene matches. CDR3 nucleotide sequence: TGTGCCAGCAGCTTGCGGACAGGGCGTTCGGAAAATGAGCAGTTCTTC. Its protein is CASSLRTGRSENEQFF. Complete variable domain (other parts from reference TRBV7-3 and TRBJ2-1): GAGVSQTPSNKVTEKGKYVELRCDPISGHTALYWYRQSLGQGPEFLIYFQGTGAADDSGLPNDRFFAVRPEGSVSTLKIQRTERGDSAVYLCASSLRTGRSENEQFFGPGTRLTVL.

The chain joins TRBV7-9 to TRBJ2-7, with 12 bases matching TRBD1. V lost 1 base and J lost 7; bases outside the gene matches: 5. Germline assignment: CDR1 SEHNR and CDR2 FQNEAQ (reference sequence). The CDR3 length is 15 residues. CDR3 residues: CASSLGDRGPWEQYV. Here the CDR3 DNA reads TGTGCCAGCAGCTTAGGGGACAGGGGGCCGTGGGAGCAGTACGTC.

The chain combines TRBV4-3 with TRBJ2-1, with 8 bases aligning to TRBD2. The CDR3 runs 17 residues. The J segment lost 4 bases and the V segment lost 0 bases, leaving 8 bases of the junction unmatched. Germline V gene sequence: CDR1 LGHNA, CDR2 YSLEER. The CDR3, as DNA: TGCGCCAGCAGCCAAGAGCTCTCCGGGGGGGGGTACAATGAGCAGTTCTTC. It codes for CASSQELSGGGYNEQFF.

This chain links TRBV7-2 with TRBJ1-5; D is uncertain. V was cut by 1 base and J by 3 bases, with 7 bases left in between. This CDR3 region has 14 residues. Germline CDR1 is SGHTA and CDR2 is FQGNSA. The CDR3 nucleotides are TGTGCCAGCAGCTTAGGACTAAACAATCAGCCCCAGCATTTT. Translated: CASSLGLNNQPQHF.

The chain combines TRBV2 with TRBJ2-7; D might be TRBD2 (5 bases). Germline V CDR1 and CDR2: SNHLY, FYNNEI. This CDR3 is 15 amino acids long. Trimming cost V 9 bases and J 4 bases, with 22 bases left between them. Here the CDR3 DNA reads TGTGCCAGTTCCGATTCGACCGGCATAGCGTACGAGCAGTACTTC. Its protein product is CASSDSTGIAYEQYF.

V gene TRBV5-4 combines with J gene TRBJ2-7; the match to TRBD2 covers 8 bases. CDR3 length equals 13 residues. V gave up 4 bases and J gave up 6 bases; unmatched junction bases: 6. CDR1 and CDR2 (germline): SGHNT, YYREEE (reference sequence). CDR3 loop: CASSTKRESEQYF. CDR3 bases: TGTGCCAGCAGCACGAAGCGGGAGAGCGAGCAGTACTTC.

V is TRBV5-4 and J is TRBJ2-6, with 10 bases matching TRBD1. With 4 bases clipped from V and 4 bases from J, the junction kept 8 bases outside the gene matches. There are 17 residues in the CDR3. Germline V gene lookup returns CDR1 SGHNT and CDR2 YYREEE (reference sequence). CDR3 DNA: TGTGCCAGCAGCCGGGACAGGGGAGGGTCCGGGGCCAACGTCCTGACTTTC. Translating it yields CASSRDRGGSGANVLTF.

The genes are TRBV10-3 and TRBJ1-5; D ambiguous. The CDR3 is 13 residues long. V lost 2 bases and J 4 bases, leaving 6 bases between the germline ends. The V gene's germline CDR1 is ENHRY and CDR2 SYGVKD. The CDR3 DNA is TGTGCCATCAGTGAGCAGGAAAATCAGCCCCAGCATTTT. This sequence encodes CAISEQENQPQHF.

The chain employs TRBV5-1 and TRBJ1-6; 7 bases agree with TRBD1. Germline-derived CDR1 and CDR2 are SGHRS and YFSETQ. This CDR3 comprises 16 residues. Unmatched junction bases numbered 6, after V lost 2 bases and J lost 4 bases. Here the CDR3 reads CASSFVPGQYNSPLHF. The CDR3 bases are TGCGCCAGCAGCTTCGTGCCGGGACAGTATAATTCACCCCTCCACTTT.

The chain carries TRBV5-6 and TRBJ2-7; 12 nucleotides line up with TRBD2. Looked up from germline, CDR1 is SGHDT and CDR2 is YYEEEE. The CDR3 has 17 amino acids. The V segment lost 5 bases and the J segment 3 bases; nucleotides outside the gene matches: 12. CDR3 coding DNA: TGTGCCAGCAGGTCCCGGACTAGCGGGGATTTTATCTACGAGCAGTACGTC. It is translated as CASRSRTSGDFIYEQYV.

V is TRBV19 and J is TRBJ1-1; 8 nucleotides align to TRBD1. Germline trimming cut 4 bases from V and 6 bases from J; bases unmatched to any gene: 10. The CDR3 loop spans 15 amino acids. Germline CDR1 reads LNHDA; CDR2 reads SQIVND (reference sequence). The CDR3 region has the DNA TGTGCCAGTAGTACCACCCGGGACAGGCGCTCTGAAGCTTTCTTT. This gives the protein CASSTTRDRRSEAFF.

The J gene is TRBJ1-6, the V gene TRBV5-4, with D tentatively TRBD1 (5 bases). Germline-derived CDR1 and CDR2 are SGHNT and YYREEE (reference sequence). The V end was cut by 0 bases, the J end by 2 bases, with 9 bases between. CDR3 length: 16 amino acids. In DNA form, the CDR3 reads TGTGCCAGCAGCTTGGCAGGGTTTGCCTATAATTCACCCCTCCACTTT. Its translation is CASSLAGFAYNSPLHF.

The chain employs TRBV7-9 and TRBJ2-1, with 15 bases matching TRBD2. This CDR3 has 15 residues. From germline, CDR1 is SEHNR and CDR2 FQNEAQ (reference sequence). Losses at the gene ends were 5 bases for V and 9 bases for J; bases not matched to a gene: 5. This chain's CDR3 is CASSNGLAGGFEQFF. The CDR3, as DNA: TGTGCCAGCAGCAACGGACTAGCGGGGGGGTTTGAGCAGTTCTTC.

The chain has TRBV10-3 and TRBJ1-3; D perhaps matches TRBD1 (5 bases). Trimming pared 8 bases from V and 1 base from J, leaving 15 bases between. The V gene's germline CDR1 is ENHRY and CDR2 SYGVKD. The CDR3 has 15 residues. Here the CDR3 reads CAIGKGVGSGNTIYF. The CDR3, as DNA: TGTGCCATCGGCAAAGGGGTGGGTTCTGGAAACACCATATATTTT.

This clone has just a few counts. V gene TRBV5-4 combines with J gene TRBJ1-4; maybe TRBD1 (6 bases). The CDR3 is made up of 14 amino acids. Deletions cut 0 bases from V and 8 bases from J, with 11 bases between. CDR1 and CDR2 (germline): SGHNT, YYREEE (reference sequence). In nucleotides, the CDR3 is TGTGCCAGCAGCTTGGCAGTACAGGGCGAAAAACTGTTTTTT. It codes for CASSLAVQGEKLFF.

This chain uses TRBV7-2 with TRBJ2-1; TRBD1 might be the D (6 bases). Germline-derived CDR1 and CDR2 are SGHTA and FQGNSA. The CDR3 sequence is 14 residues long. Between the trimmed V and J ends, which lost 3 bases and 7 bases, there was a span of 13 bases. CDR3 in amino acids: CASSLDRLFNEQFF. Here the CDR3 DNA reads TGTGCCAGCAGCTTGGACAGACTCTTTAATGAGCAGTTCTTC. The full variable domain, its missing parts supplied by reference TRBV7-2 and TRBJ2-1, is GAGVSQSPSNKVTEKGKDVELRCDPISGHTALYWYRQSLGQGLEFLIYFQGNSAPDKSGLPSDRFSAERTGGSVSTLTIQRTQQEDSAVYLCASSLDRLFNEQFFGPGTRLTVL.

This chain connects TRBV7-2 to TRBJ2-1, with TRBD2 as a possible D gene (6 bases). Germline assignment: CDR1 SGHTA and CDR2 FQGNSA. The CDR3 contains 13 residues. V was trimmed by 0 bases and J by 7 bases, leaving 7 bases between them. CDR3 DNA sequence: TGTGCCAGCAGCTTAGCGCGGGATAATGAGCAGTTCTTC. This translates into CASSLARDNEQFF.

V usage is TRBV7-3 and J usage is TRBJ2-3; D is unclear. Germline V CDR1 and CDR2: SGHTA, FQGTGA. The CDR3 loop spans 14 amino acids. V was cut by 2 bases and J by 2 bases, with 8 bases left in between. CDR3 region: CASSLSSSTDTQYF. In nucleotides, the CDR3 is TGTGCCAGCAGCTTATCGAGCTCCACAGATACGCAGTATTTT.

The J gene is TRBJ2-5, the V gene TRBV7-6; TRBD1 agrees at 7 bases. Germline assignment: CDR1 SGHVS and CDR2 FNYEAQ. V lost 0 bases to trimming and J lost 1 base; unmatched junction nucleotides: 2. The CDR3 is 15 residues long. The CDR3 DNA is TGTGCCAGCAGCTTAGCCAGGGGGACCCAAGAGACCCAGTACTTC. This translates into CASSLARGTQETQYF.

The sample holds one count of this clone. The chain is built from TRBV7-6 and TRBJ2-5, with D uncertain. V lost 2 bases and J lost 2, with 3 bases in between. Germline CDR1 and CDR2: SGHVS and FNYEAQ. This CDR3 has 12 amino acids. CDR3 in DNA: TGTGCCAGCAGCTTACCTCAAGAGACCCAGTACTTC. This codes for CASSLPQETQYF.

This clone was recorded a few times. The chain joins TRBV18 to TRBJ1-6; 9 nucleotides agree with TRBD1. This CDR3 contains 15 residues. J gave up 4 bases and V 3 bases, and 1 base lay outside the gene matches. The germline gives CDR1 KGHSH, CDR2 LQKENI. The CDR3 DNA follows: TGTGCCAGCTCACCGGACAGGGGATATAATTCACCCCTCCACTTT. This encodes CASSPDRGYNSPLHF.

This clone has ten or more counts. The rearrangement links TRBV4-2 to TRBJ1-6; D is undetermined. From germline, CDR1 is LGHNA and CDR2 YNFKEQ. The CDR3 covers 16 residues. Trimming cost V 0 bases and J 7 bases, with 13 bases left between them. The CDR3 region has the DNA TGTGCCAGCAGCCAAGAAATCGGGGTGAAGAATTCACCCCTCCACTTT. Protein product: CASSQEIGVKNSPLHF.

The chain carries TRBV6-2 or TRBV6-3 and TRBJ1-6; D is ambiguous. Trimming cost V 6 bases and J 7 bases, with 16 bases left between them. Germline CDR1 and CDR2: MNHEY and SVGEGT. The CDR3 spans 15 residues. The CDR3 DNA follows: TGTGCCAGCAGCCCCCCCCTCGGTTGGAATTCACCCCTCCACTTT. Its translation: CASSPPLGWNSPLHF.